These 27 T cell receptor beta chains were sequenced from one sample in a study of cytomegalovirus exposure and HLA in healthy donors. In the PCR, 60 Vbeta and 13 Jbeta primers were used. Using immunoSEQ multiplex PCR, the repertoire was profiled, and TCRdb retains in-frame clones only, with some absent. The sample has roughly 160,000 clones, around 75% seen once. The specimen sequenced was PBMCs. All receptors come from a female donor in good health and CMV-seronegative.

The chain links TRBV18 to TRBJ2-3; D remains unclear. The germline V and J ends were trimmed by 7 bases and 0 bases, with 8 bases remaining between them. The V gene's germline CDR1 is KGHSH and CDR2 LQKENI. The length of the CDR3 is 13 residues. CDR3 nucleotide sequence: TGTGCCAGCTTACACAGTAGCACAGATACGCAGTATTTT. Its translation: CASLHSSTDTQYF.

This chain uses TRBV6-1 with TRBJ2-1; the match to TRBD1 covers 9 bases. The CDR3 has 14 amino acids. The V gene end was trimmed by 6 bases and the J gene end by 8 bases; junction bases not matched to a gene: 8. Germline values: CDR1 MNHNS, CDR2 SASEGT. The CDR3 bases are TGTGCCAGCAGCCTCGCACAGGGGGCGGATGAGCAGTTCTTC. Translating gives CASSLAQGADEQFF.

This clone was counted only a few times. The chain employs TRBV9 and TRBJ2-1, with D possibly TRBD2 on 6 matching bases. Germline lookup yields CDR1 SGDLS and CDR2 YYNGEE. The CDR3 has 14 amino acids. Trimming removed 0 bases from V and 10 bases from J, with 14 bases in between. CDR3 bases: TGTGCCAGCAGCGTAGTCGCGGGGAGCCACGAGCAGTTCTTC. Translation gives CASSVVAGSHEQFF.

The V call is TRBV9, the J call TRBJ2-7; TRBD2 matches at 8 bases. Germline V gene sequence: CDR1 SGDLS, CDR2 YYNGEE. The CDR3 length is 13 residues. Trimming removed 4 bases from V and 5 bases from J; junction bases left unmatched: 5. The CDR3 is CASSSTGGHEQYF. The CDR3 DNA sequence: TGTGCCAGCAGCTCAACGGGGGGGCACGAGCAGTACTTC.

CDR3 nucleotides: TGTGCCAGCAGTGGTGACGTGGAGAATCAGCCCCAGCATTTT. Amino acid sequence: CASSGDVENQPQHF. The chain uses TRBV6-1 and TRBJ1-5, with D unclear. V was trimmed by 4 bases and J by 4 bases, leaving 11 bases between them. Germline-derived CDR1 and CDR2 are MNHNS and SASEGT. The CDR3 loop spans 14 amino acids.

This clone was picked up a small number of times. The chain has TRBV7-9 and TRBJ1-1, with no clear D. V was cut by 2 bases and J by 1 base, with 5 bases left in between. The CDR3 has 13 amino acids. Germline V gene sequence: CDR1 SEHNR, CDR2 FQNEAQ (reference sequence). This CDR3 is CASSLQANTEAFF. In DNA, the CDR3 is TGTGCCAGCAGCTTACAGGCGAACACTGAAGCTTTCTTT.

This clone was seen more than once but under ten times. The chain combines TRBV6-6 with TRBJ1-1; D is perhaps TRBD1 (5 bases). The CDR3 spans 14 residues. Trimming shortened V by 6 bases and J by 1 base, and 12 bases separated the two germline ends. The germline V gene has CDR1 MNHNY and CDR2 SVGAGI (reference sequence). Here the CDR3 reads CASSSPTGNTEAFF. The CDR3 DNA reads as TGTGCCAGCAGCTCCCCTACAGGGAACACTGAAGCTTTCTTT.

The J gene is TRBJ2-1, the V gene TRBV18; tentative D call: TRBD1 (5 bases). Trimming removed 5 bases from V and 3 bases from J, with 11 bases in between. Germline CDR1 reads KGHSH; CDR2 reads LQKENI. The CDR3 has 14 amino acids. CDR3 bases: TGTGCCAGCTCAGGGGCAGGCGGCTACAATGAGCAGTTCTTC. Translating it yields CASSGAGGYNEQFF.

This clone has only a few counts. This chain uses TRBV7-8 with TRBJ1-2; D ambiguous. V lost 1 base and J 5 bases, leaving 8 bases between the germline ends. This CDR3 region has 13 residues. CDR1 is SGHVS and CDR2 is FQNEAQ in the germline V gene. CDR3 amino acids: CASSLDAGYGYTF. The CDR3 nucleotides read TGTGCCAGCAGCTTAGATGCGGGGTATGGCTACACCTTC.

The rearrangement joins TRBV2 to TRBJ1-1, with D perhaps matching TRBD1 (6 bases). The CDR3 length is 12 residues. The V gene's germline CDR1 is SNHLY and CDR2 FYNNEI. V gave up 6 bases and J gave up 4 bases, with 9 bases separating them. Written as DNA, the CDR3 is TGTGCCAGCAGATTCAGGGGCACTGAAGCTTTCTTT. Translating gives CASRFRGTEAFF. Full variable domain (remainder filled in from reference TRBV2 and TRBJ1-1): EPEVTQTPSHQVTQMGQEVILRCVPISNHLYFYWYRQILGQKVEFLVSFYNNEISEKSEIFDDQFSVERPDGSNFTLKIRSTKLEDSAMYFCASRFRGTEAFFGQGTRLTVV.

The chain joins TRBV4-2 to TRBJ2-7; 7 bases are a match to TRBD2. V gave up 4 bases and J gave up 5 bases; unmatched junction bases: 8. CDR1 LGHNA and CDR2 YNFKEQ come from the germline V gene. This CDR3 has 14 amino acids. The CDR3 region has the DNA TGTGCCAGCAGCCGGGTGCGGGAGTCCCACGAGCAGTACTTC. Its translation is CASSRVRESHEQYF.

The rearrangement uses TRBV6-5 and TRBJ2-2; unclear D gene. CDR3 length equals 15 residues. The V end was cut by 6 bases, the J end by 1 base, with 12 bases between. CDR1 and CDR2 (germline): MNHEY, SVGAGI. The CDR3: CASRRGEWNTGELFF. The CDR3 nucleotides read TGTGCCAGCAGGCGAGGTGAATGGAACACCGGGGAGCTGTTTTTT.

The rearrangement uses TRBV5-1 and TRBJ2-7, with 7 bases that match TRBD2. This CDR3 is 16 amino acids long. The ends lost 0 bases at V and 0 bases at J; junction bases unmatched: 6. Germline loops: CDR1 SGHRS, CDR2 YFSETQ. The CDR3 DNA sequence: TGCGCCAGCAGCTTGGATCCGGGGGGTAGCTCCTACGAGCAGTACTTC. Amino acids: CASSLDPGGSSYEQYF. Filled out from reference TRBV5-1 and TRBJ2-7, the complete variable domain reads KAGVTQTPRYLIKTRGQQVTLSCSPISGHRSVSWYQQTPGQGLQFLFEYFSETQRNKGNFPGRFSGRQFSNSRSEMNVSTLELGDSALYLCASSLDPGGSSYEQYFGPGTRLTVT.

The chain couples TRBV11-2 to TRBJ2-5; 8 bases match TRBD2. There are 16 residues in the CDR3. Per the germline V gene, CDR1 is SGHAT and CDR2 is FQNNGV. J lost 1 base, V lost 1 base, and 5 bases had no gene match. In DNA form, the CDR3 reads TGTGCCAGCAGCTTAGGGAGGGCGGGGGGCCAAGAGACCCAGTACTTC. Amino acid sequence: CASSLGRAGGQETQYF.

The CDR3 sequence is CASSLGNAGARGEQFF. CDR3 nucleotide sequence: TGTGCCAGCAGCTTAGGTAACGCGGGAGCGAGGGGAGAGCAGTTCTTC. This chain connects TRBV7-6 to TRBJ2-1; TRBD2 matches 7 bases. This CDR3 is built from 16 residues. The V gene's germline CDR1 is SGHVS and CDR2 FNYEAQ. With V trimmed by 1 base and J by 10 bases, 13 bases remained unmatched.

The CDR3 reads CASSSTGTGSYEQYF. The CDR3 DNA reads TGCGCCAGCAGCTCCACCGGGACAGGGAGCTACGAGCAGTACTTC. This rearrangement joins TRBV5-1 to TRBJ2-7; 9 bases map to TRBD1. This CDR3 is built from 15 residues. Germline V gene sequence: CDR1 SGHRS, CDR2 YFSETQ. V lost 3 bases to trimming and J lost 3 bases; unmatched junction nucleotides: 7. Supplemented by reference TRBV5-1 and TRBJ2-7, the full variable domain reads KAGVTQTPRYLIKTRGQQVTLSCSPISGHRSVSWYQQTPGQGLQFLFEYFSETQRNKGNFPGRFSGRQFSNSRSEMNVSTLELGDSALYLCASSSTGTGSYEQYFGPGTRLTVT.

The V and J genes are TRBV2 and TRBJ2-1; 8 bases line up with TRBD2. With V trimmed by 7 bases and J by 4 bases, 9 bases remained unmatched. CDR3 length equals 15 residues. Germline V gene lookup returns CDR1 SNHLY and CDR2 FYNNEI. In DNA form, the CDR3 reads TGTGCCAGCAACCCGGGGGGGCTTTCGTACAATGAGCAGTTCTTC. Its translation: CASNPGGLSYNEQFF.

The rearrangement uses TRBV19 and TRBJ2-4; D perhaps matches TRBD1 (6 bases). Trimming took 4 bases from V and 15 from J, leaving 22 bases between them. Germline CDR1 and CDR2: LNHDA and SQIVND (reference sequence). The CDR3 runs to 14 residues. The CDR3 loop is CASSTLSHRDTRYF. In nucleotides, the CDR3 is TGTGCCAGTAGTACCCTAAGCCACCGGGACACACGGTACTTC.

V usage is TRBV5-6 and J usage is TRBJ1-2; 12 bases fit TRBD1. Germline V gene data show CDR1 as SGHDT and CDR2 as YYEEEE. V lost 4 bases to trimming and J lost 0 bases; unmatched junction nucleotides: 7. The CDR3 consists of 17 residues. The CDR3 protein is CASSPRDRGLTNYGYTF. CDR3 DNA sequence: TGTGCCAGCAGCCCCCGGGACAGGGGGCTGACTAACTATGGCTACACCTTC. The entire variable domain, with the rest obtained from reference TRBV5-6 and TRBJ1-2, is as follows: DAGVTQSPTHLIKTRGQQVTLRCSPKSGHDTVSWYQQALGQGPQFIFQYYEEEERQRGNFPDRFSGHQFPNYSSELNVNALLLGDSALYLCASSPRDRGLTNYGYTFGSGTRLTVV.

The chain combines TRBV5-1 with TRBJ2-2; TRBD2 matches at 7 bases. J was trimmed by 1 base and V by 0 bases; bases with no gene match: 3. The germline CDR1 and CDR2 sequences are SGHRS and YFSETQ. This CDR3 has 16 amino acids. The CDR3 DNA is TGCGCCAGCAGCTTGGTTGCGGGGGTGAACACCGGGGAGCTGTTTTTT. This translates into CASSLVAGVNTGELFF.

The chain joins TRBV5-1 to TRBJ2-5; D gene unclear. V shed 8 bases and J shed 1 base, with 9 bases lying between them. The CDR3 contains 12 residues. Germline CDR1 reads SGHRS; CDR2 reads YFSETQ. CDR3 DNA sequence: TGCGCCAGTTCCGCGCCCCAAGAGACCCAGTACTTC. It specifies CASSAPQETQYF.

This chain uses TRBV4-2 with TRBJ1-2, with D possibly TRBD1 on 6 matching bases. The CDR3 runs to 15 residues. CDR1 and CDR2 (germline): LGHNA, YNFKEQ. The germline V and J ends were trimmed by 0 bases and 2 bases, with 10 bases remaining between them. In DNA, the CDR3 is TGTGCCAGCAGCCAAGAGGGTACAGGGAACTATGGCTACACCTTC. Residues: CASSQEGTGNYGYTF.

The chain joins TRBV7-2 to TRBJ1-5, with a weak D call TRBD1 (6 bases). Germline V gives CDR1 SGHTA, CDR2 FQGNSA. There are 14 residues in the CDR3. V was shortened by 5 bases and J by 6 bases, with 14 bases between the two germline ends. The CDR3 DNA follows: TGTGCCAGCAGCCCTCAGGGGTTGGGTCAGCCCCAGCATTTT. Amino acid sequence: CASSPQGLGQPQHF.

V and J are TRBV28 and TRBJ2-2; TRBD2 matches at 10 bases. Germline V gene lookup returns CDR1 MDHEN and CDR2 SYDVKM. V gave up 2 bases and J gave up 3 bases; unmatched junction bases: 9. The CDR3 is made up of 18 amino acids. CDR3 sequence: CASSLTGLAGVDTGELFF. The CDR3 DNA follows: TGTGCCAGCAGTTTAACGGGGCTAGCGGGAGTCGACACCGGGGAGCTGTTTTTT.

The chain links TRBV6-5 to TRBJ1-2; no clear D gene. The CDR3 has 15 residues. Germline V gene data show CDR1 as MNHEY and CDR2 as SVGAGI. Trimming left V 4 bases short and J 9 bases short, with 21 bases between. This chain's CDR3 is CASSLTALKLESYTF. The DNA for the CDR3 is TGTGCCAGCAGTTTGACGGCTCTCAAGCTAGAGAGCTACACCTTC.

The chain recombines TRBV11-2 with TRBJ2-1; TRBD2 matches at 11 bases. V lost 4 bases to trimming and J lost 4 bases; unmatched junction nucleotides: 9. The germline V gene has CDR1 SGHAT and CDR2 FQNNGV. This CDR3 spans 17 amino acids. CDR3 protein: CASSSTRLAGGYNEQFF. For the CDR3, the DNA is TGTGCCAGCAGCTCTACCCGCCTAGCGGGAGGATACAATGAGCAGTTCTTC.

The V gene is TRBV28, the J gene TRBJ2-1, with 11 bases identical to TRBD2. The CDR3 totals 15 residues. After removal of 5 bases from V and 8 bases from J, the junction contained 8 bases not matched to a gene. Germline V gene lookup returns CDR1 MDHEN and CDR2 SYDVKM. CDR3 nucleotide sequence: TGTGCCAGCAGTCACACTAGCGGGGGCAGGTATGAGCAGTTCTTC. It is translated as CASSHTSGGRYEQFF.